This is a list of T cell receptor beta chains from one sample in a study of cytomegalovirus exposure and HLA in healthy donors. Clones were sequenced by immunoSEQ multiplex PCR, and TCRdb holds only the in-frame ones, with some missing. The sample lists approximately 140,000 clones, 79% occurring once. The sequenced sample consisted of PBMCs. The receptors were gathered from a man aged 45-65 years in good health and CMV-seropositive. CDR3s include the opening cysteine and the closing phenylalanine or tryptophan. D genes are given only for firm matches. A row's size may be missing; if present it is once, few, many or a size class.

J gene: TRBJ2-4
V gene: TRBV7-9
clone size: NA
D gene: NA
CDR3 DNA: TGTGCCAGCAGCCTCCCGGGGAGACCAAACATTCAGTACTTC
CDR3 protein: CASSLPGRPNIQYF

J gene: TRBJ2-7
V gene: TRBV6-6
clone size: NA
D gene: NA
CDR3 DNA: TGTGCCAGCAGTTACTCGACTGCGAAGAAAGCCTACGAGCAGTACTTC
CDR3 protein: CASSYSTAKKAYEQYF

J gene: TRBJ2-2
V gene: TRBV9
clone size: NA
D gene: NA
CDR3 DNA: TGTGCCAGCAGCGTAACAGGGCAGAACACCGGGGAGCTGTTTTTT
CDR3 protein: CASSVTGQNTGELFF

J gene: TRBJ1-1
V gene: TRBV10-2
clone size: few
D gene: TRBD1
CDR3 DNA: TGCGCCAGCAGTGAGGGACAGGGTATCGTTTCAATCACTGAAGCTTTCTTT
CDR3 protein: CASSEGQGIVSITEAFF

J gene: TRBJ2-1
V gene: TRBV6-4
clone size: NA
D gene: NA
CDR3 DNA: TGTGCCAGCAGTGACTCAGGGACTTCCTACAATGAGCAGTTCTTC
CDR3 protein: CASSDSGTSYNEQFF

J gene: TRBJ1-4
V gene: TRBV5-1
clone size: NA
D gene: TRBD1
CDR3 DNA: TGCGCCAGCAGCTTGGGGACAGGGCCAAATGAAAAACTGTTTTTT
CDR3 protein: CASSLGTGPNEKLFF

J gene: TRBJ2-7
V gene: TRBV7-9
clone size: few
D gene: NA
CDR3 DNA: TGTTCCAGCAGCCCAAGGGGCTACGAGCAGTACTTC
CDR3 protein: CSSSPRGYEQYF

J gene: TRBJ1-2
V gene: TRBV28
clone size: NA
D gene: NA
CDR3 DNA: TGTGCCACAGACAGCCGCCACTATGGCTACACCTTC
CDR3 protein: CATDSRHYGYTF

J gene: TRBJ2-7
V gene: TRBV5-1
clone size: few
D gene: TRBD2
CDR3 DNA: TGCGCCAGCAGCGTAAATAGCGGGAGTTCCTACGAGCAGTACTTC
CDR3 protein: CASSVNSGSSYEQYF

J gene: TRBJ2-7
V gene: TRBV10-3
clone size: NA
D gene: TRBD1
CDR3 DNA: TGTGCCATTAGGGACAGGGGGTTCTACGAGCAGTACTTC
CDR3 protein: CAIRDRGFYEQYF

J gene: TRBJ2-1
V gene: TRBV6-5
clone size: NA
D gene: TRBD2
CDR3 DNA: TGTGCCAGCAGTTACTCTGGCGGGAGGGTCGATGAGCAGTTCTTC
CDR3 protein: CASSYSGGRVDEQFF

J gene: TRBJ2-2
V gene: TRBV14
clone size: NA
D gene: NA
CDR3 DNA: TGTGCCAGCAGCCAAGCGATTAGTACCGGGGAGCTGTTTTTT
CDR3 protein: CASSQAISTGELFF

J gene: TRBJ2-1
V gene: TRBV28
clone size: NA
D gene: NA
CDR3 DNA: TGTGCCAGCAGGAATCTAGCGCCGAGCTCCTACAATGAGCAGTTCTTC
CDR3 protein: CASRNLAPSSYNEQFF

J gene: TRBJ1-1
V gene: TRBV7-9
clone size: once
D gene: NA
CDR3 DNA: TGTTCCAGCAGCTTACGGCAGGGCACTGAAGCTTTCTTT
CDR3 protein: CSSSLRQGTEAFF

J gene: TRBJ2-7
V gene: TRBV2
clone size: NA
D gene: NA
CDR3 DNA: TGTGCCAGCAGTGACAGGGTCTACGAGCAGTACTTC
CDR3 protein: CASSDRVYEQYF

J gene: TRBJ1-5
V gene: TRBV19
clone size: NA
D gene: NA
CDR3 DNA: TGTGCAAGTAGGAGTAGCAATCAGCCCCAGCATTTT
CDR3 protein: CASRSSNQPQHF

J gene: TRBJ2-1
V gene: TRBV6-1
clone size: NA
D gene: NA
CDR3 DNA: TGTGCCAGCAAAGAAAGCCCGGGTTACAATGAGCAGTTCTTC
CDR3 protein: CASKESPGYNEQFF

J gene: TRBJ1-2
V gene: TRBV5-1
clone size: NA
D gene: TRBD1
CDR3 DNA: TGCGCCAGCAGCAGTACAGGGGAGCATGGCTACACCTTC
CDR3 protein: CASSSTGEHGYTF